This T cell receptor (beta chain) appears in the sequencing data of a study of T cell repertoires in cytomegalovirus infection. This clonotype appeared many times. TCRdb analysed the reads with MiXCR anew, one entry per CDR3 protein. The sample holds 510,000 or so distinct CDR3 sequences, 26% seen once. With V trimmed by 5 bases and J by 0 bases, 8 bases remained unmatched. The germline CDR1 and CDR2 sequences are SGHVS and FQNEAQ. CDR3 length: 18 residues. The sequence was obtained from a human donor in good health (CMV status not recorded). Some clones in this sample may be carry-over from other donors' samples. The sequencing sample was made of PBMCs. The chain carries TRBV7-8 and TRBJ2-3; 13 bases map to TRBD2. CDR3 sequence reads: CASSPGTSGNPSTDTQYF. CDR3 sequence (DNA): TGTGCCAGCAGCCCAGGGACTAGCGGGAACCCGAGCACAGATACGCAGTATTTT.